The clone carrying this TCR beta chain was seen a single time. This entry belongs to a study of blood T cell repertoires in COVID-19. Original analysis: Estimation of nucleated cell counts relied on the amplification of reference gene primers. Repertoires were generated with immunoSEQ multiplex PCR, while TCRdb's copy carries only in-frame clones and drops some. From that table come the V and J calls and clone size; the DNA was used to work out D and trimming. This sample yields 150,000 or so clones, of which roughly four fifths are seen a single time; about 29% belongs to the top ten. Trimming removed 5 bases at V and 2 bases at J, with 13 bases between. The CDR3 consists of 15 residues. Germline-derived CDR1 and CDR2 are SGHNT and YENEEA.

The chain carries TRBV11-3 and TRBJ2-1; possible D gene TRBD2, 6 bases. Sequencing input: peripheral blood. The sequence derives from a woman aged 60-70 years with acute or convalescent COVID-19. The CDR3 protein is CASSLRAGTYNEQFF. For the CDR3, the DNA is TGTGCCAGCAGCCTGCGGGCGGGGACCTACAATGAGCAGTTCTTC.